What follows are 27 T cell receptor beta chains derived from one specimen sequenced in a study of shared clonotypes between healthy human individuals. Assay: immunoSEQ multiplex PCR; the TCRdb copy retains only in-frame clones and omits some. The data hold 2 million to 2.5 million clones, with around 95% observed a single time. The sequencing sample was made of naive CD4+ T cells sorted from blood. Subset described: CD45RA+ positively selected. These receptors all come from a man between 18 and 35 years old in good health.

The chain joins TRBV7-8 to TRBJ2-7; 12 bases line up with TRBD2. The germline gives CDR1 SGHVS, CDR2 FQNEAQ. V was pared by 6 bases and J by 0 bases, with 21 bases of the junction left unmatched. The CDR3 spans 21 residues. The CDR3: CASSHPQRRGRLAGDSYEQYF. CDR3 DNA: TGTGCCAGCAGTCACCCACAAAGGCGGGGGAGACTAGCGGGAGACTCCTACGAGCAGTACTTC.

This clone was seen more than once but under ten times. Different DNA sequences within this sample yield the same CDR3. The gene calls are TRBV5-1 and TRBJ1-2, with 7 bases identical to TRBD1. With V trimmed by 4 bases and J by 2 bases, 5 bases remained unmatched. Germline assignment: CDR1 SGHRS and CDR2 YFSETQ. The CDR3 is 14 residues long. In DNA, the CDR3 is TGCGCCAGCAGCCCTGGGGACAGCAACTATGGCTACACCTTC. It translates to CASSPGDSNYGYTF.

This chain joins TRBV20-1 and TRBJ2-3; D is possibly TRBD2 (5 bases). Trimming pared 7 bases from V and 4 bases from J, leaving 9 bases between. The CDR3 sequence is 11 residues long. CDR1 is DFQATT and CDR2 is SNEGSKA in the germline V gene (reference sequence). The CDR3 sequence: CSGSRADTQYF. The CDR3, as DNA: TGCAGTGGCTCGAGGGCAGATACGCAGTATTTT.

The rearrangement joins TRBV6-6 to TRBJ1-2, with D possibly TRBD1 on 6 matching bases. The V end lost 0 bases, the J end lost 6 bases, and 14 bases lay between the germline ends. The CDR3 has 15 amino acids. Germline assignment: CDR1 MNHNY and CDR2 SVGAGI (reference sequence). The CDR3: CASSYSAGASNGYTF. CDR3 in DNA: TGTGCCAGCAGTTACTCTGCAGGGGCATCCAATGGCTACACCTTC.

This chain uses TRBV30 with TRBJ2-7; 8 bases line up with TRBD1. The germline V gene has CDR1 GTSNPN and CDR2 SVGIG (reference sequence). J gave up 3 bases and V 1 base, and 17 bases lay outside the gene matches. This CDR3 has 18 residues. The DNA for the CDR3 is TGTGCCTGGAGTGCCCCTCCCCCCCGGACAGGGCTAAACTACGAGCAGTACTTC. Translated: CAWSAPPPRTGLNYEQYF.

Points on this clone: The identical CDR3 is also encoded by other nucleotide sequences in the sample. The V gene is TRBV5-1, the J gene TRBJ2-1, with a weak D call TRBD2 (6 bases). The V end was cut by 0 bases, the J end by 3 bases, with 10 bases between. The CDR3 loop spans 15 amino acids. Per the germline V gene, CDR1 is SGHRS and CDR2 is YFSETQ. The CDR3 region has the DNA TGCGCCAGCAGCTTGGTGGGAGGTAGCTACAATGAGCAGTTCTTC. Amino acids: CASSLVGGSYNEQFF.

The chain carries TRBV19 and TRBJ2-7; possible D gene TRBD2, 6 bases. V lost 1 base and J lost 1, with 11 bases in between. Germline V lookup: CDR1 LNHDA, CDR2 SQIVND (reference sequence). The CDR3 extends over 15 amino acids. CDR3 residues: CASSIAGVQSYEQYF. CDR3 bases: TGTGCCAGTAGTATAGCGGGGGTCCAATCCTACGAGCAGTACTTC.

The V and J genes are TRBV7-2 and TRBJ2-7; 9 bases fit TRBD2. This CDR3 has 15 amino acids. Trimming removed 7 bases from V and 2 bases from J; junction bases left unmatched: 9. Germline CDR1 SGHTA, CDR2 FQGNSA. The CDR3 DNA is TGTGCCAGCATCCTTAGCGGGAGTCCCACCTACGAGCAGTACTTC. This sequence encodes CASILSGSPTYEQYF. The full variable domain, completed using reference TRBV7-2 and TRBJ2-7, is GAGVSQSPSNKVTEKGKDVELRCDPISGHTALYWYRQSLGQGLEFLIYFQGNSAPDKSGLPSDRFSAERTGGSVSTLTIQRTQQEDSAVYLCASILSGSPTYEQYFGPGTRLTVT.

The chain recombines TRBV11-2 with TRBJ2-7; 9 bases are shared with TRBD1. The germline CDR1 and CDR2 sequences are SGHAT and FQNNGV. This CDR3 is built from 14 residues. Trimming took 5 bases from V and 6 from J; bases not matched to a gene: 8. The DNA of the CDR3 is TGTGCCAGCAGCCCTCGGACAGGGGCAAGCGAGCAGTACTTC. It encodes CASSPRTGASEQYF. Full variable domain (rest looked up from reference TRBV11-2 and TRBJ2-7): EAGVAQSPRYKIIEKRQSVAFWCNPISGHATLYWYQQILGQGPKLLIQFQNNGVVDDSQLPKDRFSAERLKGVDSTLKIQPAKLEDSAVYLCASSPRTGASEQYFGPGTRLTVT.

V is TRBV6-1 and J is TRBJ2-4, with D unclear. This CDR3 is 16 amino acids long. CDR1 and CDR2 from the germline V gene are MNHNS and SASEGT. The V end was cut by 1 base, the J end by 0 bases, with 10 bases between. The CDR3 DNA is TGTGCCAGCAGTGAAGAACCCCCGGTAGCCAAAAACATTCAGTACTTC. Translated, it gives CASSEEPPVAKNIQYF.

The chain joins TRBV28 to TRBJ2-5, with a tentative D call TRBD1 (5 bases). Germline assignment: CDR1 MDHEN and CDR2 SYDVKM. This CDR3 is built from 13 residues. V lost 6 bases and J 1 base, leaving 9 bases between the germline ends. CDR3: CASRQGGQETQYF. The CDR3 bases are TGTGCCAGCAGGCAGGGCGGCCAAGAGACCCAGTACTTC. The complete variable domain, with remaining parts taken from reference TRBV28 and TRBJ2-5, reads DVKVTQSSRYLVKRTGEKVFLECVQDMDHENMFWYRQDPGLGLRLIYFSYDVKMKEKGDIPEGYSVSREKKERFSLILESASTNQTSMYLCASRQGGQETQYFGPGTRLLVL.

The chain combines TRBV6-6 with TRBJ2-2; D remains ambiguous. The CDR3 is 13 amino acids. With 6 bases removed from V and 4 bases from J, the gap between germline ends came to 9 bases. The germline gives CDR1 MNHNY, CDR2 SVGAGI (reference sequence). The CDR3 DNA reads TGTGCCAGCAGAGCTTCTGGCACCGGGGAGCTGTTTTTT. Its protein product is CASRASGTGELFF.

Here the CDR3 reads CASRTTSIGNEQFF. The CDR3 DNA follows: TGTGCCAGCAGAACCACTAGTATAGGTAATGAGCAGTTCTTC. The V call is TRBV6-5, the J call TRBJ2-1, with D perhaps matching TRBD2 (5 bases). Germline lookup yields CDR1 MNHEY and CDR2 SVGAGI. The V gene lost 6 bases and the J gene lost 7 bases, with 16 bases spanning the gap. The CDR3 sequence is 14 residues long.

This rearrangement joins TRBV7-2 to TRBJ2-5, with D perhaps matching TRBD1 or TRBD2 (5 bases each). Trimming cost V 0 bases and J 8 bases, with 13 bases left between them. CDR3 length: 14 amino acids. CDR1 and CDR2 (germline): SGHTA, FQGNSA. CDR3 DNA: TGTGCCAGCAGCTTAGCCGGGGCGGCCAATACCCAGTACTTC. It codes for CASSLAGAANTQYF.

The chain carries TRBV18 and TRBJ1-2, with a weak D call TRBD1 (6 bases). CDR1 is KGHSH, CDR2 LQKENI, per germline. V gave up 1 base and J gave up 3 bases, with 12 bases separating them. The CDR3 is 15 amino acids. The CDR3 DNA reads as TGTGCCAGCTCACCACTATCAGGGGCTGACTATGGCTACACCTTC. It translates to CASSPLSGADYGYTF.

About this clone: This sample also contains other DNA sequences that code for the same CDR3. The chain is built from TRBV30 and TRBJ1-5, with D tentatively TRBD1 (5 bases). This CDR3 has 13 residues. The V gene lost 3 bases and the J gene lost 7 bases, with 13 bases spanning the gap. Germline values: CDR1 GTSNPN, CDR2 SVGIG (reference sequence). The CDR3, as DNA: TGTGCCTGGAGCGGGCAGGGTGAGCAGCCCCAGCATTTT. Translation gives CAWSGQGEQPQHF.

The chain carries TRBV18 and TRBJ2-7; 7 positions match TRBD1. The CDR3 is 16 residues long. The V gene end was trimmed by 2 bases and the J gene end by 0 bases; junction bases not matched to a gene: 7. CDR1 is KGHSH and CDR2 is LQKENI in the germline V gene. The CDR3 reads CASSPSPTGTSYEQYF. The CDR3, as DNA: TGTGCCAGCTCACCATCGCCGACAGGGACCTCCTACGAGCAGTACTTC.

The chain links TRBV2 to TRBJ1-1; maybe TRBD1 (6 bases). CDR1 is SNHLY and CDR2 is FYNNEI in the germline V gene. CDR3 length: 13 amino acids. Between the trimmed V and J ends, which lost 9 bases and 3 bases, there was a span of 14 bases. The CDR3: CASYRELDTEAFF. The CDR3 DNA follows: TGTGCCAGTTACAGGGAGTTGGACACTGAAGCTTTCTTT.

V gene TRBV6-1 combines with J gene TRBJ2-5; 7 bases map to TRBD2. Germline V gives CDR1 MNHNS, CDR2 SASEGT. With V trimmed by 6 bases and J by 3 bases, 4 bases remained unmatched. The length of the CDR3 is 13 residues. Here the CDR3 reads CASRGSGEETQYF. The DNA of the CDR3 is TGTGCCAGCAGGGGGAGCGGGGAAGAGACCCAGTACTTC.

The V gene is TRBV7-2, the J gene TRBJ1-5; no reliable D call. Looked up from germline, CDR1 is SGHTA and CDR2 is FQGNSA. V shed 1 base and J shed 0 bases, with 4 bases lying between them. CDR3 length: 14 residues. In DNA, the CDR3 is TGTGCCAGCAGCTTAGTTGGTAGCAATCAGCCCCAGCATTTT. This sequence encodes CASSLVGSNQPQHF.

This sequence joins TRBV10-3 and TRBJ1-2; tentative D call: TRBD1 (5 bases). The germline V and J ends were trimmed by 2 bases and 1 base, with 8 bases remaining between them. The CDR3 covers 14 residues. Germline values: CDR1 ENHRY, CDR2 SYGVKD. CDR3 loop: CAISEGRGNYGYTF. The CDR3 coding sequence is TGTGCCATCAGTGAGGGGAGGGGTAACTATGGCTACACCTTC.

The chain recombines TRBV6-1 with TRBJ1-4; no clear D gene. The CDR3 is 15 residues long. Germline lookup yields CDR1 MNHNS and CDR2 SASEGT. Trimming removed 4 bases at V and 5 bases at J, with 14 bases between. This chain's CDR3 is CASSGGKQRNEKLFF. DNA of the CDR3: TGTGCCAGCAGTGGGGGTAAGCAGAGGAATGAAAAACTGTTTTTT.

V gene TRBV5-1 combines with J gene TRBJ2-5; D remains unclear. This CDR3 comprises 15 residues. CDR1 and CDR2 from the germline V gene are SGHRS and YFSETQ. V was clipped by 0 bases and J by 5 bases, with 14 bases between them. The CDR3 is CASSLATSFPETQYF. The CDR3 coding sequence is TGCGCCAGCAGCTTGGCCACCAGTTTCCCTGAGACCCAGTACTTC.

The rearrangement joins TRBV4-2 to TRBJ2-7; a weak D match, TRBD2 (5 bases). The length of the CDR3 is 14 residues. From germline, CDR1 is LGHNA and CDR2 YNFKEQ. Trimming cost V 1 base and J 1 base, with 8 bases left between them. As DNA, the CDR3 is TGTGCCAGCAGCCAAGGCGGGTTATCCTACGAGCAGTACTTC. It encodes CASSQGGLSYEQYF.

Details on this clone: At the DNA level, this CDR3 is encoded by other sequences in the same sample as well. The gene calls are TRBV7-9 and TRBJ1-4; no clear D gene. With 1 base removed from V and 0 bases from J, the gap between germline ends came to 6 bases. The germline V gene encodes CDR1 SEHNR and CDR2 FQNEAQ (reference sequence). This CDR3 has 15 residues. Here the CDR3 reads CASSLGDATNEKLFF. For the CDR3, the DNA is TGTGCCAGCAGCTTAGGGGATGCAACTAATGAAAAACTGTTTTTT.

Concerning this clone: This sample also contains other DNA sequences that code for the same CDR3. This sequence joins TRBV7-2 and TRBJ1-6; D may be TRBD1 (5 bases). Trimming pared 5 bases from V and 0 bases from J, leaving 8 bases between. CDR1 and CDR2 from the germline V gene are SGHTA and FQGNSA. The CDR3 is 15 residues long. As DNA, the CDR3 is TGTGCCAGCAGCCCTGACAGCTCCTATAATTCACCCCTCCACTTT. Residues: CASSPDSSYNSPLHF.

On this clone: This CDR3 is also generated by other DNA sequences in the sample. The CDR3 protein is CASSLGSTDTQYF. The CDR3 DNA sequence: TGCGCCAGCAGCTTAGGAAGCACAGATACGCAGTATTTT. The chain couples TRBV5-1 to TRBJ2-3; no reliable D call. From germline, CDR1 is SGHRS and CDR2 YFSETQ. V lost 2 bases and J 0 bases, leaving 4 bases between the germline ends. The CDR3 has 13 residues.